A selection of T cell receptor beta chains follows, all from one sample in a study of beta chain features in type 1 diabetes. Libraries were prepared by immunoSEQ multiplex PCR; TCRdb keeps only in-frame clonotypes and omits some of them. The table lists around 250,000 clones, 25% to 30% of them singletons. What was sequenced was central memory CD4+ T cells from blood. These receptors originate from a man aged 25-45 years in good health. CDR3s include the opening cysteine and the closing phenylalanine or tryptophan. The D gene is left open where the match is weak. Size is stated for part of the rows, as once, few or many counts, or as a class when the clone is expanded.

j_call v_call d_call clone_size cdr3_aa cdr3_nt
TRBJ1-1 TRBV23-1 . many CASSQSKTELATEAFF TGCGCCAGCAGTCAATCAAAAACAGAGCTGGCCACTGAAGCTTTCTTT
TRBJ1-1 TRBV9 . . CASSVERMTEAFF TGTGCCAGCAGCGTAGAGCGGATGACTGAAGCTTTCTTT
TRBJ2-1 TRBV7-2 . many CASSLAASANEQFF TGTGCCAGCAGCTTAGCGGCTAGCGCGAATGAGCAGTTCTTC
TRBJ2-2 TRBV9 . . CASSGSGVSTGELFF TGTGCCAGCAGCGGATCAGGGGTGTCCACCGGGGAGCTGTTTTTT
TRBJ2-1 TRBV28 TRBD1 . CASSLWHQGQGGNEQFF TGTGCCAGCAGTTTATGGCATCAGGGACAGGGTGGGAATGAGCAGTTCTTC
TRBJ1-5 TRBV28 . . CASSLTVMGEAQHF TGTGCCAGCAGTCTGACAGTAATGGGGGAGGCCCAGCATTTT
TRBJ2-3 TRBV4-3 TRBD2 . CASSQGLAGGGADTQYF TGCGCCAGCAGCCAGGGGCTAGCGGGAGGCGGGGCAGATACGCAGTATTTT
TRBJ2-3 TRBV2 TRBD1 few CATRFGTGRSDTQYF TGTGCCACCCGATTCGGGACAGGGCGTTCAGATACGCAGTATTTT
TRBJ1-1 TRBV10-3 TRBD1 . CAISSTGQIEAFF TGTGCCATCAGTTCGACAGGGCAAATTGAAGCTTTCTTT
TRBJ2-2 TRBV7-2 TRBD2 few CACYSGRVGGELFF TGTGCCTGCTATAGCGGGAGAGTTGGCGGGGAGCTGTTTTTT
TRBJ1-5 TRBV11-2 . . CASSSTGTGNQPQHF TGTGCCAGCAGCTCCACCGGGACGGGCAATCAGCCCCAGCATTTT
TRBJ2-2 TRBV7-2 . . CASSKPGLDTGELFF TGTGCCAGCAGCAAACCGGGGCTGGACACCGGGGAGCTGTTTTTT
TRBJ1-5 TRBV27 TRBD1 few CASSRVGQGGWQPQHF TGTGCCAGCAGTCGGGTGGGACAGGGAGGTTGGCAGCCCCAGCATTTT
TRBJ2-5 TRBV7-2 TRBD2 few CASSLGGSGQETQYF TGTGCCAGCAGCTTAGGCGGGAGTGGACAAGAGACCCAGTACTTC
TRBJ2-7 TRBV28 TRBD1 once CASLGGDRVSYEQYF TGTGCCAGCCTGGGAGGGGACAGGGTCTCCTACGAGCAGTACTTC
TRBJ2-1 TRBV27 TRBD2 . CASSRDLAGGPDEQFF TGTGCCAGCAGTCGAGACCTAGCGGGAGGGCCGGATGAGCAGTTCTTC
TRBJ2-1 TRBV7-9 . . CASSLLVREQFF TGTGCCAGCAGCTTATTAGTACGGGAGCAGTTCTTC